This T cell receptor (beta chain) is drawn from a study of OX40 agonist ivuxolimab in advanced cancers. Study summary: Of the patients, three showed partial responses, one with hepatocellular carcinoma and two with cutaneous melanoma. Study-wide results and limits: Expanded peripheral T cell antigen specificity was not determined. In the 0.1 to 3.0 mg/kg range, CD4+ and CD8+ blood T cells had expanded clonally by week 6.

Assay: immunoSEQ multiplex PCR; the TCRdb copy retains only in-frame clones and omits some. The table shows approximately 22,000 clones, with 83% occurring only once. On this clone: What it recognizes is unknown.

Autoimmune disease history or systemic immunosuppression led to patient exclusion. Deletions cut 3 bases from V and 3 bases from J, with 8 bases between. This CDR3 contains 13 residues. The germline CDR1 and CDR2 sequences are SGHTA and FQGTGA. The TCR sequence derives from an adult with an advanced solid tumor such as melanoma, head and neck, liver or kidney cancer. The rearrangement joins TRBV7-3 to TRBJ1-1, with no clear D. The sample was CD4+ or CD8+ T cells sorted from blood, taken in a trial of the OX40 agonist ivuxolimab. Written as DNA, the CDR3 is TGTGCCAGCAGCTTTGGGTTCGACACTGAAGCTTTCTTT. Translation: CASSFGFDTEAFF.